One and the same sample provided the 22 T cell receptor beta chains below, sequenced in a study of shared clonotypes between healthy human individuals. The repertoire was sequenced with immunoSEQ multiplex PCR; TCRdb's copy has only in-frame clones and lacks some. The table shows some 2,500,000 clones, with 80% to 95% occurring only once. Sequenced: naive CD4+ T cells from PBMCs. Subset defined: CD45RA+ positively selected. Receptor source: a man aged 18-30 years in good health. Some clones in this sample may be carry-over from other donors' samples.

The V and J genes are TRBV18 and TRBJ2-1; D remains unclear. The CDR3 loop spans 16 amino acids. Trimming removed 0 bases at V and 2 bases at J, with 11 bases between. CDR1 is KGHSH, CDR2 LQKENI, per germline. The CDR3 DNA sequence: TGTGCCAGCTCACCACCGGGGTTGCTTGCCTACAATGAGCAGTTCTTC. Protein: CASSPPGLLAYNEQFF.

V and J are TRBV6-5 and TRBJ2-7; tentatively, D is TRBD1 or TRBD2 (5 bases each). Germline V gene lookup returns CDR1 MNHEY and CDR2 SVGAGI. Trimming took off 6 bases at V and 3 bases at J, with 15 bases between the two ends. The CDR3 has 14 residues. CDR3 loop: CASSRGTGNYEQYF. The CDR3 bases are TGTGCCAGCAGCAGAGGGACGGGTAACTACGAGCAGTACTTC.

J is TRBJ2-5 and V is TRBV7-3; 8 bases map to TRBD2. Germline CDR1 reads SGHTA; CDR2 reads FQGTGA. CDR3 length: 15 residues. J was trimmed by 4 bases and V by 2 bases; bases with no gene match: 6. CDR3 region: CASSLYGRARETQYF. As DNA, the CDR3 is TGTGCCAGCAGCTTATACGGGAGGGCCCGAGAGACCCAGTACTTC. The entire variable domain, with the rest obtained from reference TRBV7-3 and TRBJ2-5, is as follows: GAGVSQTPSNKVTEKGKYVELRCDPISGHTALYWYRQSLGQGPEFLIYFQGTGAADDSGLPNDRFFAVRPEGSVSTLKIQRTERGDSAVYLCASSLYGRARETQYFGPGTRLLVL.

The rearrangement joins TRBV11-1 to TRBJ2-1; D not certain. From germline, CDR1 is SGHAT and CDR2 FQDESV (reference sequence). V was shortened by 6 bases and J by 7 bases, with 19 bases between the two germline ends. This CDR3 has 15 amino acids. This chain's CDR3 is CASRPFLGLGNEQFF. The DNA of the CDR3 is TGTGCCAGCAGGCCATTCTTAGGATTGGGGAATGAGCAGTTCTTC.

This clone has a handful of counts. The chain couples TRBV6-5 to TRBJ1-2; D remains ambiguous. This CDR3 has 12 amino acids. Germline-derived CDR1 and CDR2 are MNHEY and SVGAGI. The V end lost 6 bases, the J end lost 4 bases, and 9 bases lay between the germline ends. DNA for the CDR3: TGTGCCAGCAGCCCGGACGGCTATGGCTACACCTTC. Translated: CASSPDGYGYTF.

V is TRBV19 and J is TRBJ2-3; D not resolved. The CDR3 length is 18 residues. Germline lookup yields CDR1 LNHDA and CDR2 SQIVND (reference sequence). V gave up 5 bases and J gave up 0 bases, with 21 bases separating them. CDR3 loop: CASSLFGMDRISTDTQYF. The CDR3 coding sequence is TGTGCCAGTAGTCTTTTTGGAATGGACCGGATCAGCACAGATACGCAGTATTTT.

The chain links TRBV7-3 to TRBJ1-6; TRBD1 aligns across 7 bases. The CDR3 is made up of 14 amino acids. With V trimmed by 5 bases and J by 5 bases, 3 bases remained unmatched. Germline V gene lookup returns CDR1 SGHTA and CDR2 FQGTGA. The CDR3 is CASSRDSHNSPLHF. The CDR3 bases are TGTGCCAGCAGCCGGGACAGCCATAATTCACCCCTCCACTTT. The full variable domain, completed using reference TRBV7-3 and TRBJ1-6, is GAGVSQTPSNKVTEKGKYVELRCDPISGHTALYWYRQSLGQGPEFLIYFQGTGAADDSGLPNDRFFAVRPEGSVSTLKIQRTERGDSAVYLCASSRDSHNSPLHFGNGTRLTVT.

Written as DNA, the CDR3 is TGTGCCAGCTCACCAAGGGTTAGCGGGACCAACAATGAGCAGTTCTTC. It translates to CASSPRVSGTNNEQFF. The chain uses TRBV18 and TRBJ2-1, with 8 bases matching TRBD2. V lost 2 bases, J lost 5 bases, and 8 bases stayed unmatched. The CDR3 contains 16 residues. The germline V gene encodes CDR1 KGHSH and CDR2 LQKENI.

The chain carries TRBV19 and TRBJ2-4; D unclear. The CDR3 runs 14 residues. Germline CDR1 and CDR2: LNHDA and SQIVND (reference sequence). V was clipped by 7 bases and J by 2 bases, with 12 bases between them. This CDR3 reads CASTTSPPKNIQYF. The CDR3 DNA reads TGTGCCAGTACCACCTCCCCCCCCAAAAACATTCAGTACTTC.

The chain employs TRBV27 and TRBJ1-5; no reliable D call. The CDR3 is 15 amino acids. Trimming removed 3 bases at V and 0 bases at J, with 9 bases between. The germline CDR1 and CDR2 sequences are MNHEY and SMNVEV (reference sequence). This chain's CDR3 is CASSFFADSNQPQHF. DNA of the CDR3: TGTGCCAGCAGTTTCTTCGCGGATAGCAATCAGCCCCAGCATTTT.

The CDR3 DNA reads as TGTGCCAGCAGTGAGGCCATCTACAATGAGCAGTTCTTC. The encoded protein is CASSEAIYNEQFF. The chain employs TRBV2 and TRBJ2-1; D gene unclear. V lost 3 bases, J lost 3 bases, and 6 bases lay in between. This CDR3 is 13 amino acids long. Per germline, CDR1 SNHLY and CDR2 FYNNEI.

In its sample, this clone was seen once. The V and J genes are TRBV28 and TRBJ2-2; 7 bases align to TRBD1. The CDR3 sequence is 14 residues long. The V segment lost 6 bases and the J segment 3 bases; nucleotides outside the gene matches: 4. Germline values: CDR1 MDHEN, CDR2 SYDVKM. CDR3: CASRPGQHTGELFF. The CDR3 DNA sequence: TGTGCCAGCAGGCCGGGACAGCACACCGGGGAGCTGTTTTTT.

This chain connects TRBV9 to TRBJ2-7; 11 positions agree with TRBD1. The CDR3 contains 15 residues. V shed 0 bases and J 5 bases; nucleotides not matched to a gene: 4. In germline, CDR1 is SGDLS, CDR2 YYNGEE. Here the CDR3 reads CASSVGPGQGDEQYF. CDR3 in DNA: TGTGCCAGCAGCGTAGGACCGGGACAGGGGGACGAGCAGTACTTC.

The genes are TRBV29-1 and TRBJ2-2; TRBD1 matches 7 bases. The CDR3 loop spans 15 amino acids. J was trimmed by 0 bases and V by 7 bases; bases with no gene match: 8. CDR1 and CDR2 (germline): SQVTM, ANQGSEA. CDR3 coding DNA: TGCAGCGCCCGAAGGGGACAGCCGAACACCGGGGAGCTGTTTTTT. This translates into CSARRGQPNTGELFF.

In its sample, this clone was seen once. The same CDR3 arises from other DNA sequences in this sample as well. The chain links TRBV5-1 to TRBJ1-5; no reliable D call. With 3 bases removed from V and 3 bases from J, the gap between germline ends came to 7 bases. Germline V lookup: CDR1 SGHRS, CDR2 YFSETQ. The CDR3 sequence is 13 residues long. CDR3 in DNA: TGCGCCAGCAGCTCTGACCCCAATCAGCCCCAGCATTTT. Translated: CASSSDPNQPQHF.

The V and J genes are TRBV7-3 and TRBJ1-1; no firm D call. V lost 1 base, J lost 5 bases, and 8 bases lay in between. This CDR3 contains 13 residues. Germline CDR1 and CDR2: SGHTA and FQGTGA. The DNA for the CDR3 is TGTGCCAGCAGCTTAATCGGGGAAACTGAAGCTTTCTTT. It specifies CASSLIGETEAFF. Full variable domain (rest looked up from reference TRBV7-3 and TRBJ1-1): GAGVSQTPSNKVTEKGKYVELRCDPISGHTALYWYRQSLGQGPEFLIYFQGTGAADDSGLPNDRFFAVRPEGSVSTLKIQRTERGDSAVYLCASSLIGETEAFFGQGTRLTVV.

The chain employs TRBV10-3 and TRBJ2-7; 9 bases fit TRBD2. CDR1 and CDR2 from the germline V gene are ENHRY and SYGVKD. The CDR3 is made up of 13 amino acids. V shed 6 bases, J shed 6 bases, and the junction held 6 bases outside the gene matches. CDR3 sequence: CAISSSGSSEQYF. The CDR3 DNA sequence: TGTGCCATCAGCAGTAGCGGGAGCAGCGAGCAGTACTTC.

The CDR3 coding sequence is TGTGCCAGTAGACCCCCTGGGACGGGGGCTCGCGCAGATACGCAGTATTTT. Its protein is CASRPPGTGARADTQYF. This chain joins TRBV19 and TRBJ2-3; either TRBD1 or TRBD2 may supply D (6 bases each). The V and J ends lost 6 bases and 4 bases respectively, with 23 bases between them. This CDR3 region has 17 residues. Germline loops: CDR1 LNHDA, CDR2 SQIVND (reference sequence).

The J gene is TRBJ2-1, the V gene TRBV5-1, with 14 positions matching TRBD2. V dropped 3 bases and J dropped 7; count of bases not matched to a gene: 3. Germline CDR1 is SGHRS and CDR2 is YFSETQ. CDR3 length: 15 amino acids. CDR3 protein: CASSSGTSGSNEQFF. Here the CDR3 DNA reads TGCGCCAGCAGCTCGGGGACTAGCGGGAGTAATGAGCAGTTCTTC.

This clone was detected once. The J gene is TRBJ1-2, the V gene TRBV30; no definite D call. The ends were cut back, 0 bases at V and 8 bases at J, with 13 bases in the middle. The length of the CDR3 is 13 residues. CDR1 GTSNPN and CDR2 SVGIG come from the germline V gene (reference sequence). The CDR3 region has the DNA TGTGCCTGGAGTGTCCTCCGGGCGCGGGGCTACACCTTC. Amino acid sequence: CAWSVLRARGYTF.

V is TRBV28 and J is TRBJ1-5; 7 nucleotides align to TRBD1. Trimming removed 7 bases from V and 5 bases from J; junction bases left unmatched: 8. The CDR3 has 14 amino acids. Germline-derived CDR1 and CDR2 are MDHEN and SYDVKM. CDR3 DNA: TGTGCCAGCACCCCGACAGGGCATTATCAGCCCCAGCATTTT. Protein sequence: CASTPTGHYQPQHF. Combining the CDR3 with reference TRBV28 and TRBJ1-5 gives the whole variable domain DVKVTQSSRYLVKRTGEKVFLECVQDMDHENMFWYRQDPGLGLRLIYFSYDVKMKEKGDIPEGYSVSREKKERFSLILESASTNQTSMYLCASTPTGHYQPQHFGDGTRLSIL.

The sample holds one count of this clone. The chain joins TRBV7-3 to TRBJ1-2, with a weak D call TRBD1 (5 bases). Trimming removed 3 bases at V and 7 bases at J, with 21 bases between. The CDR3 is made up of 16 amino acids. Per germline, CDR1 SGHTA and CDR2 FQGTGA. CDR3 bases: TGTGCCAGCAGCTTGTCCCCCCCCGGGGTGGGGGTTGGCTACACCTTC. Amino acids: CASSLSPPGVGVGYTF. Based on the CDR3 plus reference TRBV7-3 and TRBJ1-2, the full variable domain is GAGVSQTPSNKVTEKGKYVELRCDPISGHTALYWYRQSLGQGPEFLIYFQGTGAADDSGLPNDRFFAVRPEGSVSTLKIQRTERGDSAVYLCASSLSPPGVGVGYTFGSGTRLTVV.